This T cell receptor (beta chain) emerged from a study of blood T cells in healthy people across ages (dated by TCRdb to 2013 to 2016). Looking at the study overall: In model experiments, template switching captured roughly one uniquely barcoded TCR beta cDNA molecule for every two T cells. Two additional independent replicas of 1 million unique cDNA reads from the same blood draw were analyzed for two donors (one aged 18 to 30 and one aged 80 or older). To track age-related changes in TCR beta repertoire diversity, the study relied on deep sequencing normalized with unique cDNA molecular identifiers. Donors were grouped into four age groups: young (average approximately 15 years), middle-aged (39), aged (around 66) and long-lived (about 89). Donors of different ages were randomly distributed across sequencing lanes to avoid experimental bias. The full study reports these points: The percentage of naive T cells measured by flow cytometry correlated strongly with observed TCR beta diversity. Compared with the aged group, the long-lived group had more naive CD4+ T cells, fewer expanded clones and increased TCR diversity, a pattern suggesting age selection. Estimates of total diversity based on one million sequenced T cells were considered lower bounds and underestimates. Because donor CMV infection status was unknown, age-related changes in expanded clonotypes were potentially confounded. Since profiling was done on bulk unsorted PBMCs, naive and antigen-experienced compartments could not be conclusively compared. As age increased, observed TCR beta diversity per million T cells dropped in a roughly linear way, and a significant reduction was already evident by age roughly 36.

Donors were roughly 40 systemically healthy Caucasian individuals from Russia aged 6 to 90 years. Each donor gave approximately 10 milliliters of peripheral blood, collected into EDTA-treated Vacutainer tubes. PBMCs were isolated by Ficoll-Paque density-gradient centrifugation, with at least 6 million obtained per sample. Trizol reagent was used to extract total RNA from the PBMCs, yielding at least 5.5 micrograms per sample. Naive CD45RAhigh/CD27high T cell percentages were measured by flow cytometry on a PBMC aliquot from every donor. As for this clonotype: Its specific antigen is unknown. No base quality values were provided; no much bigger clone lies one nucleotide off.

The protocol used for the library was 5' RACE. The reads were generated on an Illumina HiSeq 2500. A second about 7 to 12 cycle PCR used a sample-barcoded 5' primer and a J-beta primer mix. A unique molecular identifier was introduced onto each TCR beta cDNA molecule by a template-switch 5' adaptor carrying 12 random nucleotides. Each sample yielded at least 2.5 million CDR3-containing paired-end reads. First-strand cDNA was synthesized from all RNA with the Mint cDNA synthesis kit, primed by a TRBC-specific oligonucleotide. All cDNA was treated with uracil-DNA glycosylase and then went through a first 18-cycle PCR with the universal primers M1SS and BC2_uni_R. Under the source paper's analysis protocol: For normalization, 1 million high-quality reads, each with a distinct molecular identifier, were randomly selected from each sample. Reads sharing molecular identifiers were discarded rather than binned into consensus sequences. CDR3 identification, clonotype clustering and error correction used MiTCR with a Q25 quality threshold and the strictest error-elimination algorithm. A nonparametric unseen species model with Euler transformation was used to estimate lower-bound total TCR beta diversity. TCRdb reanalyzed the raw reads on its own, using fastp at Q25 for trimming and MiXCR for clone calling, and kept in-frame beta chains. Rows are combined by CDR3 protein, so each entry shows the most common genes and DNA. It is TCRdb's table, rather than the study itself, that gives the V and J calls and clone size. For this sample the table gives some 710,000 distinct CDR3 sequences, of which 22% were detected only once. Clones ranked in the top ten supply about 20% of the sample.

The germline V gene supplies CDR1 KGHDR and CDR2 SFDVKD. The CDR3 spans 11 residues, from the cysteine through the phenylalanine. Only the CDR3 DNA stays, 33 bases, in frame from base 1. This receptor was taken from a man between 65 and 85 years old in good health. The sequence links TRBV24-1 to TRBJ2-5, with an unclear D gene assignment. The J call may be wrong; the DNA end is better matched by TRBJ2-1. The specimen was blood. The nucleotide sequence reads TGTGCCACCAGTGAGTTGAATGAGCAGTTCTTC. The encoded protein is CATSELNEQFF.